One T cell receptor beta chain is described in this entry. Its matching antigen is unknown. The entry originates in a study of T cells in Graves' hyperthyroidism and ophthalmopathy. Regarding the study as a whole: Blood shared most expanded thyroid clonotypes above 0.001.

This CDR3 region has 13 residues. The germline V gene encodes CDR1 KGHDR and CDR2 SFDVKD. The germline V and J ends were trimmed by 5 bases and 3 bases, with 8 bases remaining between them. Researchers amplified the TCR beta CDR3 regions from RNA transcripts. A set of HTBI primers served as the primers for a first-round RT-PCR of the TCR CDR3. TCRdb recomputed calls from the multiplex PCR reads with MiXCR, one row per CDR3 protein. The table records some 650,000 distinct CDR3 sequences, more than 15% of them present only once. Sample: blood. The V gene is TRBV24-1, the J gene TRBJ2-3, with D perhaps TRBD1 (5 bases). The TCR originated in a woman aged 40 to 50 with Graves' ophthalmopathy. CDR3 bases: TGTGCCACCAGTGGGTCAGGGACAGATACGCAGTATTTT. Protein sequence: CATSGSGTDTQYF.